This T cell receptor (beta chain) came from a study of blood T cell repertoires in COVID-19. The wider study: Acute and convalescent COVID-19 specimens originated in the United States, Italy and Spain.

This clone was counted once. Clones were sequenced by immunoSEQ multiplex PCR, and TCRdb holds only the in-frame ones, with some missing. The sample carries about 230,000 clones, approximately 87% recorded once. Sequenced: peripheral blood. The receptor was derived from a woman in her 70s with active or convalescent COVID-19.

The CDR3, as DNA: TGTGCCAGCAGCCAAGATTCGGTGCAGTTCTTC. It codes for CASSQDSVQFF. The J gene is TRBJ2-1, the V gene TRBV3-1 (or the pseudogene TRBV3-2); D is uncertain. This CDR3 is 11 amino acids long. Looked up from germline, CDR1 is LGHDT and CDR2 is YNNKEL (reference sequence). V lost 0 bases and J 12 bases, leaving 6 bases between the germline ends.